These T cell receptor beta chains were read from a single sample in a study of shared clonotypes between healthy human individuals. Profiled with immunoSEQ multiplex PCR; TCRdb holds only in-frame clones, not every one. The profile shows about 1.5 million clones, roughly 96% of them singletons. What was sequenced was naive CD4+ T cells sorted from blood. These receptors originate from a young man in good health. CDR3s include the opening cysteine and the closing phenylalanine or tryptophan. D genes are given only for firm matches. A row's size may be missing; if present it is once, few, many or a size class.

v_gene,d_gene,abundance,j_gene,CDR3aa,CDR3nt
TRBV4-3,NA,once,TRBJ1-3,CASSQGDGNTIYF,TGCGCCAGCAGCCAAGGTGACGGAAACACCATATATTTT
TRBV9,NA,NA,TRBJ1-1,CASSVAGRDTEAFF,TGTGCCAGCAGCGTAGCGGGCAGGGACACTGAAGCTTTCTTT
TRBV28,NA,NA,TRBJ2-7,CASSSTAYEQYF,TGTGCCAGCAGTTCTACAGCGTACGAGCAGTACTTC
TRBV5-5,TRBD2,NA,TRBJ2-7,CASSTSGLLSYEQYF,TGTGCCAGCAGCACTAGCGGTTTACTCTCCTACGAGCAGTACTTC
TRBV5-8,TRBD1,NA,TRBJ1-2,CASSPVGTDGYTF,TGTGCCAGCAGCCCCGTCGGGACAGATGGCTACACCTTC
TRBV2,NA,NA,TRBJ2-3,CASSGPGDPDTQYF,TGTGCCAGCAGTGGCCCGGGGGACCCAGATACGCAGTATTTT
TRBV4-3,NA,NA,TRBJ1-3,CASSHLDSSGNTIYF,TGCGCCAGCAGCCACCTCGACAGCTCTGGAAACACCATATATTTT
TRBV10-3,TRBD1,once,TRBJ2-7,CAISGQGSAYEQYF,TGTGCCATCAGCGGACAGGGATCAGCTTACGAGCAGTACTTC
TRBV19,TRBD1,NA,TRBJ2-2,CASGDRAEWAGELFF,TGTGCCAGCGGAGACAGGGCTGAATGGGCAGGGGAGCTGTTTTTT
TRBV28,NA,NA,TRBJ1-5,CASSPWTGAGSNQPQHF,TGTGCCAGCAGTCCCTGGACGGGGGCGGGCAGCAATCAGCCCCAGCATTTT
TRBV1,NA,NA,TRBJ2-3,CTSSQDQAPSGRALGTDTQYF,TGCACCAGCAGCCAAGATCAGGCGCCTAGCGGGAGGGCGTTAGGCACAGATACGCAGTATTTT
TRBV28,NA,NA,TRBJ1-2,CASSLWAGNYGYTF,TGTGCCAGCAGTTTATGGGCAGGGAACTATGGCTACACCTTC
TRBV15,NA,NA,TRBJ2-7,CATRNHHRAAFTYEQYF,TGTGCCACCAGAAACCACCACAGGGCAGCTTTCACCTACGAGCAGTACTTC